The rows below give T cell receptor beta chains drawn from one sample of a study of T cell responses to AZD1222 COVID-19 vaccine. Measured with immunoSEQ multiplex PCR; TCRdb has only the in-frame clones, and not every one. This repertoire shows roughly 35,000 clones, around 84% found once; its top ten account for approximately 10%. Sequencing used peripheral blood, obtained 28 days after the second AZD1222 dose. The receptors come from an adult who received the AZD1222 COVID-19 vaccine. CDR3s include the opening cysteine and the closing phenylalanine or tryptophan. D genes are given only for firm matches. A clone size is listed for some rows: how often the clone was seen (once, few, many), or a class if it is expanded.

CDR3 protein	CDR3 DNA	V gene	D gene	J gene	clone size
CASSLQGGTDTQYF	TGCGCCAGCAGCCTCCAGGGGGGCACAGATACGCAGTATTTT	TRBV5-1	TRBD1	TRBJ2-3	-
CASRAGTSGNNEQFF	TGTGCCAGTAGGGCCGGGACTAGCGGAAACAATGAGCAGTTCTTC	TRBV19	TRBD2	TRBJ2-1	few
CASSETTYGYTF	TGTGCCAGCAGTGAAACCACCTATGGCTACACCTTC	TRBV2	-	TRBJ1-2	-
CAWSVSRAEAFF	TGTGCCTGGAGTGTAAGCCGGGCTGAAGCTTTCTTT	TRBV30	-	TRBJ1-1	-
CASSMGSLGGYTF	TGTGCCAGTAGTATGGGCAGCCTCGGGGGCTACACCTTC	TRBV19	-	TRBJ1-2	-
CASSLQGGTEAFF	TGTGCCAGCAGTCTACAGGGGGGCACTGAAGCTTTCTTT	TRBV6-4	TRBD1	TRBJ1-1	-
CASSQRGRNTEAFF	TGCGCCAGCAGCCAGAGGGGACGGAACACTGAAGCTTTCTTT	TRBV4-1	-	TRBJ1-1	-
CAWSVRGDGGYTF	TGTGCCTGGAGTGTGAGAGGGGATGGAGGCTACACCTTC	TRBV30	-	TRBJ1-2	-
CASSLGGWDTEAFF	TGTGCCAGCAGTTTGGGAGGGTGGGACACTGAAGCTTTCTTT	TRBV6-5	-	TRBJ1-1	-
CASRYDSPRDTIYF	TGTGCCAGCAGATACGACAGCCCTAGGGACACCATATATTTT	TRBV6-5	-	TRBJ1-3	-
CASSSTDIKAYFEAFF	TGTGCCAGCAGCTCCACGGACATAAAGGCCTATTTTGAAGCTTTCTTT	TRBV7-9	-	TRBJ1-1	-
CASSHFPTAGETYEQYF	TGTGCCAGCAGCCATTTTCCGACGGCGGGAGAGACCTACGAGCAGTACTTC	TRBV4-2	TRBD2	TRBJ2-7	once
CASRTGPGYGYTF	TGTGCCAGTAGGACAGGGCCGGGCTATGGCTACACCTTC	TRBV19	TRBD1	TRBJ1-2	once
CASTIERGNTEAFF	TGTGCCAGCACCATAGAACGCGGTAACACTGAAGCTTTCTTT	TRBV7-8	-	TRBJ1-1	-
CASSSSPGLGEAFF	TGTGCCAGCAGTTCTTCACCGGGACTTGGTGAAGCTTTCTTT	TRBV28	-	TRBJ1-1	-
CASSFGVTDTQYF	TGTGCCAGCAGCTTTGGGGTAACAGATACGCAGTATTTT	TRBV5-4	-	TRBJ2-3	once
CASSGYSSSYNEQFF	TGTGCCAGCAGCGGTTACTCGAGCTCCTACAATGAGCAGTTCTTC	TRBV7-2	-	TRBJ2-1	once
CSASTALGDTQYF	TGCAGTGCTAGTACGGCTCTGGGGGATACGCAGTATTTT	TRBV20-1	-	TRBJ2-3	-
CASNGGGAGDTQYF	TGCGCCAGCAATGGCGGGGGGGCCGGAGATACGCAGTATTTT	TRBV5-1	TRBD2	TRBJ2-3	-
CASSLRATVLISGEQFF	TGTGCCAGCAGCTTGAGGGCCACGGTGCTTATTAGTGGTGAGCAGTTCTTC	TRBV11-2	-	TRBJ2-1	-
CASSFRTGLNTEAFF	TGTGCCAGCAGTTTCCGGACAGGGCTTAACACTGAAGCTTTCTTT	TRBV6-5	TRBD1	TRBJ1-1	-
CASRETGAPYGYTF	TGTGCCAGCAGAGAGACAGGGGCTCCCTATGGCTACACCTTC	TRBV6-5	TRBD1	TRBJ1-2	-
CASSPQGGGFRTEAFF	TGTGCCAGCAGCCCCCAGGGTGGAGGGTTTAGGACTGAAGCTTTCTTT	TRBV7-2	-	TRBJ1-1	-
CASSKGGAALVVPNPSGNTIYF	TGTGCCAGCAGCAAAGGTGGGGCAGCGCTGGTGGTGCCGAACCCCTCTGGAAACACCATATATTTT	TRBV21-1	-	TRBJ1-3	-
CAWSGDSNQPQHF	TGTGCCTGGAGTGGCGACAGCAATCAGCCCCAGCATTTT	TRBV30	-	TRBJ1-5	-
CASSFAAGRGRGYTF	TGTGCCAGCAGTTTCGCAGCAGGGCGGGGCCGGGGCTACACCTTC	TRBV27	-	TRBJ1-2	-
CASSYVVGNTEAFF	TGTGCCAGCAGTTACGTGGTGGGGAACACTGAAGCTTTCTTT	TRBV6-5	-	TRBJ1-1	few
CASSLRAGHGYTF	TGCGCCAGCAGCTTGCGGGCGGGCCATGGCTACACCTTC	TRBV5-1	-	TRBJ1-2	-
CASKLDSSGNTIYF	TGTGCCAGTAAGCTAGACAGCTCTGGAAACACCATATATTTT	TRBV19	-	TRBJ1-3	-
CASSTDRVLGRAFF	TGTGCCAGTAGTACAGACCGGGTTCTTGGGCGGGCTTTCTTT	TRBV19	-	TRBJ1-1	-
CASSFQRDSLYEQYF	TGTGCCAGCAGCTTTCAACGGGACAGCTTGTACGAGCAGTACTTC	TRBV7-2	TRBD1	TRBJ2-7	few
CASGLSLAGVTGELFF	TGTGCTAGTGGTTTGTCGCTAGCGGGAGTGACCGGGGAGCTGTTTTTT	TRBV12-5	TRBD2	TRBJ2-2	-
CASSEELVRRAFF	TGTGCCAGCAGTGAAGAACTTGTTAGGAGGGCTTTCTTT	TRBV6-1	-	TRBJ1-1	-
CASSPLERGETQYF	TGTGCCAGCTCACCCCTGGAGCGGGGAGAGACCCAGTACTTC	TRBV18	TRBD2	TRBJ2-5	-
CASSLEGPSLNTEAFF	TGCGCCAGCAGCTTGGAGGGGCCCTCCTTGAACACTGAAGCTTTCTTT	TRBV5-1	-	TRBJ1-1	-
CASSVTGVQGETQYF	TGTGCCAGCAGCGTGACAGGGGTACAGGGAGAGACCCAGTACTTC	TRBV9	TRBD1	TRBJ2-5	-
CASSSFHEQYF	TGTGCCAGCAGTTCTTTCCACGAGCAGTACTTC	TRBV28	-	TRBJ2-7	-
CAVRAGGPVCLTDTQYF	TGTGCCGTCCGGGCGGGAGGGCCTGTTTGTCTCACAGATACGCAGTATTTT	TRBV12-1	-	TRBJ2-3	-
CAWSVGRLAKNIQYF	TGTGCCTGGAGTGTTGGGCGGTTAGCCAAAAACATTCAGTACTTC	TRBV30	-	TRBJ2-4	-
CASSYGRGTGELFF	TGTGCCAGCAGTTACGGGAGGGGGACCGGGGAGCTGTTTTTT	TRBV6-5	-	TRBJ2-2	-
CANGLFSYEQYF	TGTGCCAACGGACTGTTTTCCTACGAGCAGTACTTC	TRBV2	-	TRBJ2-7	few
CASSPSPEAFF	TGTGCCAGCAGCCCGTCCCCCGAAGCTTTCTTT	TRBV7-9	-	TRBJ1-1	-
CASSQNRNSPLHF	TGTGCCAGCAGCCAGAACAGGAATTCACCCCTCCACTTT	TRBV3-1/TRBV3-2	-	TRBJ1-6	-
CSVGRAENTEAFF	TGCAGCGTTGGAAGGGCAGAGAACACTGAAGCTTTCTTT	TRBV29-1	-	TRBJ1-1	-
CASSFSDRVPPNEQFF	TGTGCCAGCAGTTTCTCAGACAGGGTCCCGCCCAATGAGCAGTTCTTC	TRBV27	TRBD1	TRBJ2-1	-
CASSAKAVSGELFF	TGTGCCAGCAGCGCAAAAGCGGTTAGCGGGGAGCTGTTTTTT	TRBV7-9	-	TRBJ2-2	-
CASSPGQSELFF	TGTGCCAGCTCACCAGGCCAGTCGGAGCTGTTTTTT	TRBV18	-	TRBJ2-2	-
CAWRGTSGGNEQFF	TGTGCCTGGAGGGGGACTAGCGGGGGAAATGAGCAGTTCTTC	TRBV30	TRBD2	TRBJ2-1	-
CASSLIVEEPQHF	TGTGCCAGCAGCTTGATCGTTGAGGAGCCCCAGCATTTT	TRBV5-8	-	TRBJ1-5	-
CASSEPSSSTDTQYF	TGCGCCAGCAGTGAGCCTTCTTCCAGCACAGATACGCAGTATTTT	TRBV10-1	-	TRBJ2-3	-
CASSLQGDTEAFF	TGTGCCAGCAGTTTACAGGGGGACACTGAAGCTTTCTTT	TRBV11-3	TRBD1	TRBJ1-1	-
CASSSALRGEQFF	TGTGCCAGCAGTTCAGCGCTGCGGGGAGAGCAGTTCTTC	TRBV6-6	-	TRBJ2-1	-